This TCR beta chain originates from a study of PD-1 blockade in mismatch repair-deficient tumors. TCRs were sequenced from a few patients responding to pembrolizumab. This CDR3 spans 14 amino acids. The ends were cut back, 1 base at V and 0 bases at J, with 7 bases in the middle. The V gene's germline CDR1 is SGHRS and CDR2 YFSETQ. The repertoire was sequenced with immunoSEQ multiplex PCR; TCRdb's copy has only in-frame clones and lacks some. The table lists about 79,000 clones, approximately 78% of them singletons. The gene calls are TRBV5-1 and TRBJ1-1; D possibly corresponds to TRBD1 (5 bases). The sequence was obtained from an adult with mismatch repair-deficient cancer. The specimen comprised peripheral blood, sampled 44 weeks after starting pembrolizumab. This CDR3 reads CASSLTGLNTEAFF. For the CDR3, the DNA is TGCGCCAGCAGCTTGACAGGCCTGAACACTGAAGCTTTCTTT.